These 13 T cell receptor beta chains share one sample of origin, sequenced in a study of CD8+ T cells in alopecia areata. Described treatment: oral pan-JAK inhibitor, 5-10 mg twice daily. Extracted RNA was reverse transcribed, and the resulting cDNA served as sequencing template. The protocol was immunoSEQ multiplex PCR, while the TCRdb copy is restricted to in-frame clones and leaves out a portion. The sample yields over 200,000 clones, 64% seen once. Sequenced material: CD4+ T cells sorted from blood, taken at week 4, from a patient treated with tofacitinib. The receptors were gathered from a human donor with alopecia areata.

J is TRBJ2-1 and V is TRBV18, with a tentative D call TRBD2 (6 bases). Trimming took 3 bases from V and 9 from J, leaving 9 bases between them. The germline CDR1 and CDR2 sequences are KGHSH and LQKENI. The CDR3 is 12 amino acids. CDR3 nucleotides: TGTGCCAGCTCACCGGGACTCGGTGAGCAGTTCTTC. This gives the protein CASSPGLGEQFF.

The genes are TRBV7-9 and TRBJ2-7; D not resolved. Germline V lookup: CDR1 SEHNR, CDR2 FQNEAQ (reference sequence). The CDR3 extends over 13 amino acids. Trimming took 3 bases from V and 1 from J, leaving 7 bases between them. The CDR3 region has the DNA TGTGCCAGCAGCTTGGGAAGGTCCTACGAGCAGTACTTC. It yields the protein CASSLGRSYEQYF. The full variable domain, with the rest looked up from reference TRBV7-9 and TRBJ2-7, is DTGVSQNPRHKITKRGQNVTFRCDPISEHNRLYWYRQTLGQGPEFLTYFQNEAQLEKSRLLSDRFSAERPKGSFSTLEIQRTEQGDSAMYLCASSLGRSYEQYFGPGTRLTVT.

Concerning this clone: The junction departs from the called germline gene at one end, perhaps through a read error. The CDR3 region has the DNA TGTGCCACCAGCAGAGCCCGGGTCTCCCTTTTC. Amino acids: CATSRARVSLF. The chain has TRBV15 and TRBJ2-7; D unresolved. In germline, CDR1 is LNHNV, CDR2 YYDKDF (reference sequence). The CDR3 totals 11 residues. The full variable domain, rest sourced from reference TRBV15 and TRBJ2-7, is DAMVIQNPRYQVTQFGKPVTLSCSQTLNHNVMYWYQQKSSQAPKLLFHYYDKDFNNEADTPDNFQSRRPNTSFCFLDIRSPGLGDTAMYLCATSRARVSLFGPGTRLTVT.

This chain links TRBV7-9 with TRBJ1-5; D perhaps matches TRBD1 (5 bases). V dropped 7 bases and J dropped 2 bases, with 18 bases sitting between them. The CDR3 sequence is 16 residues long. The germline V gene has CDR1 SEHNR and CDR2 FQNEAQ (reference sequence). The DNA for the CDR3 is TGTGCCAGCAAGGCCAGAGGCGGGGCAGGCAATCAGCCCCAGCATTTT. Its translation is CASKARGGAGNQPQHF. Together with reference TRBV7-9 and TRBJ1-5, the CDR3 gives the full variable domain: DTGVSQNPRHKITKRGQNVTFRCDPISEHNRLYWYRQTLGQGPEFLTYFQNEAQLEKSRLLSDRFSAERPKGSFSTLEIQRTEQGDSAMYLCASKARGGAGNQPQHFGDGTRLSIL.

V usage is TRBV7-2 and J usage is TRBJ2-3, with 8 bases fitting TRBD1. This CDR3 is 17 amino acids long. Germline assignment: CDR1 SGHTA and CDR2 FQGNSA. After removal of 5 bases from V and 0 bases from J, the junction contained 10 bases not matched to a gene. CDR3 sequence reads: CASSGLSGTGSTDTQYF. As DNA, the CDR3 is TGTGCCAGCAGCGGCTTATCCGGGACAGGCAGCACAGATACGCAGTATTTT.

The chain couples TRBV30 to TRBJ1-1, with 8 bases aligning to TRBD1. Germline V gives CDR1 GTSNPN, CDR2 SVGIG (reference sequence). With V trimmed by 0 bases and J by 1 base, 7 bases remained unmatched. CDR3 length: 16 amino acids. The CDR3, as DNA: TGTGCCTGGAGTGTCTCCCAGACAGGGGCGAACACTGAAGCTTTCTTT. It codes for CAWSVSQTGANTEAFF.

The J gene is TRBJ2-1, the V gene TRBV11-2, with D possibly TRBD2 on 6 matching bases. This CDR3 spans 15 amino acids. Germline assignment: CDR1 SGHAT and CDR2 FQNNGV. V lost 7 bases, J lost 5 bases, and 18 bases lay in between. Here the CDR3 reads CASNPIRDSHNEQFF. CDR3 bases: TGTGCCAGCAACCCCATCCGGGACTCGCACAATGAGCAGTTCTTC.

The chain employs TRBV5-1 and TRBJ2-3; D is unresolved. The CDR3 is 14 amino acids. Germline CDR1 and CDR2: SGHRS and YFSETQ. The V end was cut by 7 bases, the J end by 2 bases, with 14 bases between. The DNA for the CDR3 is TGCGCCAGCTCCAGCGAATATAACACAGATACGCAGTATTTT. Its translation: CASSSEYNTDTQYF.

In this sample, this clone turned up a few times. Within the sample, other DNA sequences also encode this same CDR3. The chain joins TRBV11-2 to TRBJ2-2; TRBD2 might be the D (6 bases). Trimming took 1 base from V and 0 from J, leaving 6 bases between them. The CDR3 loop spans 15 amino acids. Germline CDR1 and CDR2: SGHAT and FQNNGV. Here the CDR3 DNA reads TGTGCCAGCAGCTTAGGGGGGGCGAACACCGGGGAGCTGTTTTTT. This codes for CASSLGGANTGELFF.

J is TRBJ1-1 and V is TRBV30; D possibly corresponds to TRBD1 (6 bases). V lost 4 bases and J 11 bases, leaving 14 bases between the germline ends. Germline V gives CDR1 GTSNPN, CDR2 SVGIG (reference sequence). CDR3 length equals 11 residues. The CDR3 coding sequence is TGTGCCTGGAATTTGGGGGCGGAGGCTTTCTTT. This codes for CAWNLGAEAFF. The variable domain in full, with the rest retrieved from reference TRBV30 and TRBJ1-1, is SQTIHQWPATLVQPVGSPLSLECTVEGTSNPNLYWYRQAAGRGLQLLFYSVGIGQISSEVPQNLSASRPQDRQFILSSKKLLLSDSGFYLCAWNLGAEAFFGQGTRLTVV.

J is TRBJ2-1 and V is TRBV5-1; unclear D gene. Trimming removed 4 bases at V and 4 bases at J, with 12 bases between. CDR1 is SGHRS, CDR2 YFSETQ, per germline. CDR3 length: 14 residues. The CDR3 DNA is TGCGCCAGCAGCCGCAACACGTTATACAATGAGCAGTTCTTC. Amino acid sequence: CASSRNTLYNEQFF.

CDR3 DNA sequence: TGTGCCACCAGCAGAGTAGTCGGGACAGCCTCTGGGGCCAACGTCCTGACTTTC. This codes for CATSRVVGTASGANVLTF. V gene TRBV15 combines with J gene TRBJ2-6; TRBD1 matches at 7 bases. This CDR3 comprises 18 residues. Germline lookup yields CDR1 LNHNV and CDR2 YYDKDF (reference sequence). V trimming: 1 base; J trimming: 0 bases; junction bases outside the gene matches: 6.

The sample holds a few counts of this clone. The chain is built from TRBV2 and TRBJ2-1; D might be TRBD1 (6 bases). The CDR3 covers 14 residues. V was trimmed by 6 bases and J by 7 bases, leaving 16 bases between them. Germline CDR1 SNHLY, CDR2 FYNNEI. CDR3 sequence: CASRATGPFNEQFF. The CDR3 nucleotides read TGTGCCAGCAGGGCCACAGGGCCTTTTAATGAGCAGTTCTTC.